This T cell receptor beta chain was captured by sequencing in a study of T cells in narcolepsy. General study points: Same-patient CSF and blood CD4+ T cell clonotypes included HCRT-specific and TRIB2-specific autoreactive ones. In some patient and control memory CD4+ samples, autoreactive clones were absent. Autoreactive clonotypes reportedly recurred in blood of same and different patients, not controls.

To note about this clone: Its specificity is not known.

Trimming took 3 bases from V and 3 from J, leaving 24 bases between them. This CDR3 has 18 amino acids. In germline, CDR1 is KGHSH, CDR2 LQKENI. Measured with immunoSEQ multiplex PCR; TCRdb has only the in-frame clones, and not every one. The sample includes about 25,000 clones, approximately 83% of them seen just once. This chain uses TRBV18 with TRBJ2-7; D possibly corresponds to TRBD1 (5 bases). The sample consisted of CD45RA- memory CD4+ T cells from PBMCs. This TCR was sampled from a human donor with narcolepsy. The CDR3: CASSPGPHHDQGLYEQYF. CDR3 sequence (DNA): TGTGCCAGCTCACCGGGCCCACACCACGATCAGGGCCTCTACGAGCAGTACTTC.